The clone carrying this T cell receptor (beta chain) was found once. The antigen is undetermined. Clones were read by immunoSEQ multiplex PCR, and TCRdb kept only the in-frame ones, dropping some. The profile covers roughly 200,000 clones, with 85% to 95% appearing a single time and approximately 0.98% taken by the ten largest. This entry comes from a study of T cell responses to AZD1222 COVID-19 vaccine. The germline gives CDR1 LGHNA, CDR2 YNFKEQ. Trimming cost V 3 bases and J 6 bases; bases outside gene matches: 4. The CDR3 runs 13 residues. Study-level points and caveats: Spike-specific TCR breadth and depth went up after people got two AZD1222 doses. Epitopes outside B.1.351 and B.1.1.7 mutated regions reportedly drew nearly half of spike TCRs.

The specimen was peripheral blood, collected 28 days after the second dose of the MenACWY control vaccine. The chain carries TRBV4-2 and TRBJ2-7; 8 nucleotides line up with TRBD1. This clonotype was sampled from an adult who received the MenACWY meningococcal vaccine as a control. Here the CDR3 reads CASSQAQGGEQYF. As DNA, the CDR3 is TGTGCCAGCAGCCAGGCACAGGGGGGCGAGCAGTACTTC.